This TCR beta chain was observed in a study of T cells in Graves' hyperthyroidism and ophthalmopathy. The hyperthyroidism patients had all been newly diagnosed, and their disease duration was under 2 months. Their ages ranged from 18 to 65 years. Exclusion of patients followed from uncontrolled infection, other autoimmune disease, pregnancy or lactation. Diagnoses were established using clinical symptoms, serum thyroxine and TRAb, thyroid ultrasound and orbital computed tomography. Fresh peripheral blood, 10 ml, was the source of the PBMCs. The CDR3 comprises 12 residues, both ends counted. Germline V gene lookup returns CDR1 LNHNV and CDR2 YYDKDF (reference sequence). There are a few counts of this clonotype. The conserved final phenylalanine or tryptophan is absent from the CDR3, which likely points to a read error. It is unclear where the CDR3 begins or ends on the DNA, so no DNA is shown, and the CDR3 is as TCRdb lists it.

Amplified TCR beta CDR3 regions derived from RNA transcripts. The study used the HTBI primer set for a first-round RT-PCR of the TCR CDR3. Via MiXCR, TCRdb re-called the multiplex PCR reads, giving one row per CDR3 protein. The sample contains approximately 100,000 distinct CDR3 sequences, 45% to 50% of which appear only once. This clonotype was sampled from a man aged 40-55 years with Graves' hyperthyroidism. Material for sequencing was blood. This chain links TRBV15 with TRBJ2-5; the D call TRBD1 from the table was never checked on the DNA. Here the CDR3 reads CATSRGRGTGYL.